The 9 T cell receptor beta chains presented below share a single source sample, sequenced in a study of blood T cell repertoires in COVID-19. TCRdb's copy holds only in-frame clones and misses some; the assay was immunoSEQ multiplex PCR. The sample yields tens of thousands of clones, roughly 87% seen once. What was sequenced was peripheral blood. These receptors originate from a woman between 45 and 60 years old with active or convalescent COVID-19.

J is TRBJ1-2 and V is TRBV7-2; weak D call: TRBD1 (5 bases). The ends were cut back, 1 base at V and 4 bases at J, with 7 bases in the middle. Germline-derived CDR1 and CDR2 are SGHTA and FQGNSA. The CDR3 extends over 13 amino acids. CDR3 loop: CASSLVDSYGYTF. DNA of the CDR3: TGTGCCAGCAGCTTAGTTGACAGCTATGGCTACACCTTC.

This chain uses TRBV18 with TRBJ2-7; D not certain. Trimming removed 2 bases from V and 5 bases from J, with 4 bases in between. In germline, CDR1 is KGHSH, CDR2 LQKENI. This CDR3 has 11 amino acids. This CDR3 is CASSPSDEQYF. CDR3 sequence (DNA): TGTGCCAGCTCACCAAGCGACGAGCAGTACTTC.

This sequence joins TRBV30 and TRBJ1-6, with 8 bases that match TRBD1. Germline loops: CDR1 GTSNPN, CDR2 SVGIG (reference sequence). There are 15 residues in the CDR3. The junction had 7 bases not matched to a gene; V was cut back by 3 bases and J by 6 bases. CDR3 region: CAWRARTGFNSPLHF. The DNA for the CDR3 is TGTGCCTGGAGGGCTCGGACAGGGTTTAATTCACCCCTCCACTTT.

The chain links TRBV7-2 to TRBJ1-4, with D possibly TRBD1 on 5 matching bases. The ends were cut back, 5 bases at V and 7 bases at J, with 17 bases in the middle. From germline, CDR1 is SGHTA and CDR2 FQGNSA. CDR3 length: 15 residues. In DNA, the CDR3 is TGTGCCAGCAGCCCCGATTATGGTAGGGGTGAAAAACTGTTTTTT. This sequence encodes CASSPDYGRGEKLFF.

V usage is TRBV4-1 and J usage is TRBJ1-2; D remains ambiguous. The germline V gene has CDR1 MGHRA and CDR2 YSYEKL. V was trimmed by 0 bases and J by 4 bases, leaving 15 bases between them. The CDR3 consists of 16 residues. The CDR3 DNA sequence: TGCGCCAGCAGCCAAGACCCCCTCTCACAGATCTATGGCTACACCTTC. It codes for CASSQDPLSQIYGYTF.

The chain uses TRBV6-5 and TRBJ1-2; D ambiguous. The length of the CDR3 is 11 residues. Trimming shortened V by 5 bases and J by 4 bases, and 5 bases separated the two germline ends. Looked up from germline, CDR1 is MNHEY and CDR2 is SVGAGI. The CDR3 region has the DNA TGTGCCAGCAGTCTCGGCTATGGCTACACCTTC. It yields the protein CASSLGYGYTF.

The rearrangement uses TRBV18 and TRBJ1-1, with 7 bases lining up with TRBD1. V shed 4 bases and J 1 base; nucleotides not matched to a gene: 9. The CDR3 covers 16 residues. Germline CDR1 KGHSH, CDR2 LQKENI. DNA of the CDR3: TGTGCCAGCTCACGACAGGGCCTAATACAGAACACTGAAGCTTTCTTT. It specifies CASSRQGLIQNTEAFF.

The chain is built from TRBV2 and TRBJ1-1, with 10 bases lining up with TRBD1. The germline CDR1 and CDR2 sequences are SNHLY and FYNNEI. J lost 6 bases, V lost 1 base, and 2 bases had no gene match. There are 14 residues in the CDR3. CDR3 sequence reads: CASSEGQGAAEAFF. For the CDR3, the DNA is TGTGCCAGCAGTGAAGGACAGGGGGCCGCTGAAGCTTTCTTT. The entire variable domain, with the rest obtained from reference TRBV2 and TRBJ1-1, is as follows: EPEVTQTPSHQVTQMGQEVILRCVPISNHLYFYWYRQILGQKVEFLVSFYNNEISEKSEIFDDQFSVERPDGSNFTLKIRSTKLEDSAMYFCASSEGQGAAEAFFGQGTRLTVV.

The chain recombines TRBV19 with TRBJ2-3; 12 nucleotides line up with TRBD2. The CDR3 is 18 residues long. J lost 2 bases, V lost 4 bases, and 10 bases had no gene match. Germline V gene data show CDR1 as LNHDA and CDR2 as SQIVND (reference sequence). The CDR3 spells CASSTNLGLAGFTDTQYF. The CDR3 DNA reads as TGTGCCAGTAGTACCAACCTAGGACTAGCGGGATTCACAGATACGCAGTATTTT. The full variable domain, in which reference TRBV19 and TRBJ2-3 provide the parts outside the CDR3, is DGGITQSPKYLFRKEGQNVTLSCEQNLNHDAMYWYRQDPGQGLRLIYYSQIVNDFQKGDIAEGYSVSREKKESFPLTVTSAQKNPTAFYLCASSTNLGLAGFTDTQYFGPGTRLTVL.